The rows below give T cell receptor beta chains drawn from one sample of a study of control samples from healthy donors and cancer patients. This table comes from immunoSEQ multiplex PCR, and its TCRdb copy is limited to in-frame clones, with some not included. The sample has about 130,000 clones, 80% to 95% seen once; the top ten hold about 2.5%. Source material: blood. The receptors come from a man aged 35-49 years in good health. The CDR3 runs from the conserved cysteine through the conserved F or W. The D gene is left open where the match is weak. The listing skips clone size in some rows; elsewhere it reads once, few, many or a size class.

j_call | v_call | clone_size | d_call | cdr3_nt | cdr3_aa
TRBJ1-2 | TRBV9 | once | TRBD1 | TGTGCCAGCAGCCCCCACAGGGGCGACTATGGCTACACCTTC | CASSPHRGDYGYTF
TRBJ1-2 | TRBV5-4 | - | TRBD1 | TGTGCCAGCAGCCAGGGGACAGGTGGTTTAGCAGGAGGCTACACCTTC | CASSQGTGGLAGGYTF
TRBJ2-5 | TRBV2 | - | - | TGCGCTACGCGCAGGGGGGGCCAAGAGACCCAGTACTTC | CATRRGGQETQYF
TRBJ2-5 | TRBV13 | once | - | TGTGCCAGCAGCGGATATCGGGATCTCAGAGAGACCCAGTACTTC | CASSGYRDLRETQYF
TRBJ2-2 | TRBV5-1 | once | - | TGCGCCAGCAGCTCACGGTCTGCGGTCTCCGGGGAGCTGTTTTTT | CASSSRSAVSGELFF
TRBJ1-1 | TRBV6-2/TRBV6-3 | once | - | TGTGCCAGCAGTTATTCAGGGGCGGGGAACACTGAAGCTTTCTTT | CASSYSGAGNTEAFF
TRBJ1-3 | TRBV6-2/TRBV6-3 | - | - | TGTGCCAGCAGTTTTCCCCGAGGGACCAAAGACCTCTCTGGAAACACCATATATTTT | CASSFPRGTKDLSGNTIYF
TRBJ2-2 | TRBV6-5 | few | - | TGTGCCAGCATGGGGGCGGCCGGGGAGCTGTTTTTT | CASMGAAGELFF
TRBJ2-5 | TRBV5-1 | - | TRBD2 | TGCGCCAGCTTCCCGGGTACTAGCGGGGGGAAAGAGACCCAGTACTTC | CASFPGTSGGKETQYF
TRBJ2-3 | TRBV6-6 | - | - | TGTGCCAGCAGTCTCGGGACCTTGTCTAGGGATACGCAGTATTTT | CASSLGTLSRDTQYF
TRBJ1-3 | TRBV30 | - | - | TGTGCCTGGAGTGTGCTCGGCGGGGGAAACACCATATATTTT | CAWSVLGGGNTIYF
TRBJ1-3 | TRBV21-1 | - | - | TGTGCCAGCAGCAAAAAACCCCAGGACTCCTCTGGAAACACCATATATTTT | CASSKKPQDSSGNTIYF
TRBJ2-1 | TRBV19 | - | TRBD2 | TGTGCCAGTAGTCATAGCGGGGCTCAACCTTACAATGAGCAGTTCTTC | CASSHSGAQPYNEQFF
TRBJ2-7 | TRBV7-2 | - | - | TGTGCCAGCAGCCCACAGGGGGGGCCTTACGAGCAGTACTTC | CASSPQGGPYEQYF
TRBJ2-7 | TRBV19 | - | TRBD1 | TGTGCCAGTAGAGACACCGGGACAGGGCACTACGAGCAGTACTTC | CASRDTGTGHYEQYF
TRBJ1-4 | TRBV29-1 | - | - | TGCAGCGCAACGTGGGCAGGGTGGAATGAAAAACTGTTTTTT | CSATWAGWNEKLFF
TRBJ2-3 | TRBV7-9 | few | TRBD2 | TGTGCCAGTGAGCGGGGATGGGGCACAGATACGCAGTATTTT | CASERGWGTDTQYF
TRBJ1-2 | TRBV3-1/TRBV3-2 | - | - | TGTGCCAGCAGCCTGGGACCGGACTATGGCTACACCTTC | CASSLGPDYGYTF
TRBJ1-4 | TRBV7-8 | - | - | TGTGCCAGCAGCGCCACAGGCGGAGGGGAAAAACTGTTTTTT | CASSATGGGEKLFF
TRBJ1-3 | TRBV2 | - | - | TGTGCCAGCAGCCTTACAGGAAACACCATATATTTT | CASSLTGNTIYF
TRBJ2-5 | TRBV3-1/TRBV3-2 | once | TRBD2 | TGTGCCAGCAGCCCTCGAACCGGGGGGGGAGAGACCCAGTACTTC | CASSPRTGGGETQYF
TRBJ2-7 | TRBV2 | - | - | TGTGCCAGCAGTGCAGTGGCAGGGTCGTCCGAGCAGTACTTC | CASSAVAGSSEQYF
TRBJ2-7 | TRBV30 | medium-sized | TRBD1 | TGTGCCTGGACTTACCGGGACAGAGTTGGCGAGCAGTACTTC | CAWTYRDRVGEQYF
TRBJ1-5 | TRBV6-5 | once | TRBD1 | TGTGCCAGCATGGGACAGCAATTTGGCAATCAGCCCCAGCATTTT | CASMGQQFGNQPQHF
TRBJ2-5 | TRBV15 | - | - | TGTGCCACCAGCAGAGTCTCGGTTGGAGGGGAGACCCAGTACTTC | CATSRVSVGGETQYF
TRBJ2-3 | TRBV4-2 | - | TRBD2 | TGTGCCAGCAGCTCGGGGGCACTAGCGGGGTCCACAGATACGCAGTATTTT | CASSSGALAGSTDTQYF
TRBJ1-5 | TRBV6-6 | - | - | TGTGCCAGCAGTTACCGAGGTGACAGAGAAGATCAGCCCCAGCATTTT | CASSYRGDREDQPQHF
TRBJ2-3 | TRBV9 | - | - | TGTGCCAGCAGCGTAGCAGGGCTTACGCAGTATTTT | CASSVAGLTQYF
TRBJ1-3 | TRBV19 | - | - | TGTGCCAGTAGTATTGGCTCCGGAAACACCATATATTTT | CASSIGSGNTIYF
TRBJ2-7 | TRBV7-9 | - | TRBD1 | TGTGCCAGCAGCCCGGACAGGGGAGCGCTCTACGAGCAGTACTTC | CASSPDRGALYEQYF
TRBJ1-4 | TRBV9 | - | TRBD1 | TGTGCCAGCAGCTTGGGGGACAGGGAGGGCGAAAAACTGTTTTTT | CASSLGDREGEKLFF
TRBJ1-6 | TRBV25-1 | - | - | TGTGCCAGCCGGCGGGGTACGGATTCACCCCTCCACTTT | CASRRGTDSPLHF
TRBJ2-5 | TRBV7-2 | - | - | TGTGCCAGCAGCCCGAGTGGACGTCTGGGAGAGACCCAGTACTTC | CASSPSGRLGETQYF
TRBJ1-2 | TRBV7-9 | - | TRBD1 | TGTGCCAGCAGCTTAGGGACAGGTCACATCTATGGCTACACCTTC | CASSLGTGHIYGYTF
TRBJ1-2 | TRBV5-1 | - | - | TGCGCCAGCAGCTTGTTTGGGGGGGCTTATGGCTACACCTTC | CASSLFGGAYGYTF
TRBJ1-1 | TRBV7-3 | - | - | TGTGCCAGCAGCTTAAGCCCCGCAAAAGAAGCTTTCTTT | CASSLSPAKEAFF
TRBJ2-7 | TRBV18 | - | - | TGTGCCAGCTCACTTGCCCGGTCCGGGGTCAAAAGCGAGCAGTACTTC | CASSLARSGVKSEQYF
TRBJ2-5 | TRBV23-1 | once | - | TGCGCCAGCAGTCAATCTTTCAGGGTTTGGGAGACCCAGTACTTC | CASSQSFRVWETQYF
TRBJ1-2 | TRBV5-6 | - | - | TGTGCCAGCAGATGGCGAGGGGATAATGGCTACACCTTC | CASRWRGDNGYTF
TRBJ2-3 | TRBV7-2 | - | TRBD2 | TGTGCCAGCAGCTTACAGGGGGCAGCGGGGGGGCGCACAGATACGCAGTATTTT | CASSLQGAAGGRTDTQYF
TRBJ2-3 | TRBV30 | - | - | TGTGCCTGGAGTCTCACCACCCGGATCGGCGCGCAGTATTTT | CAWSLTTRIGAQYF
TRBJ2-1 | TRBV11-3 | - | TRBD1 | TGTGCCAGCAGCTTAACAGGGGGCCTAAGGGAGCAGTTCTTC | CASSLTGGLREQFF
TRBJ1-5 | TRBV5-5 | once | - | TGTGCCAGCAGCTTTCAGGGTGATCAGCCCCAGCATTTT | CASSFQGDQPQHF
TRBJ1-2 | TRBV5-5 | few | - | TGTGCCAGCAGCCCCGACACTGCTAACTATGGCTACACCTTC | CASSPDTANYGYTF
TRBJ2-7 | TRBV9 | - | TRBD2 | TGTGCCAGCAACCCCGGGGGGGGTAGCTCCTACGAGCAGTACTTC | CASNPGGGSSYEQYF
TRBJ2-2 | TRBV5-4 | - | - | TGTGCCAGCAGCCCGGGTAGCCAAATCCTCACCGGGGAGCTGTTTTTT | CASSPGSQILTGELFF
TRBJ2-5 | TRBV7-9 | - | - | TGTGCCAGCAGCGCCCGCTGGCGGGGAGAGACCCAGTACTTC | CASSARWRGETQYF
TRBJ1-1 | TRBV5-1 | once | - | TGCGCCAGCAGCTTTGGGCTCGGGGTTCGGGGAACTATGAACACTGAAGCTTTCTTT | CASSFGLGVRGTMNTEAFF
TRBJ2-6 | TRBV14 | - | - | TGTGCCAGCAGCTCTATTCGGTTCTCTGGGGCCAACGTCCTGACTTTC | CASSSIRFSGANVLTF
TRBJ1-6 | TRBV6-1 | - | - | TGTGCCAGCAGTGACAGGGGTAATTCACCCCTCCACTTT | CASSDRGNSPLHF
TRBJ2-3 | TRBV7-9 | - | TRBD2 | TGTGCCAGCAGCTTAGCGGTGCGGGGGGTAAGAACAGATACGCAGTATTTT | CASSLAVRGVRTDTQYF
TRBJ1-1 | TRBV9 | once | - | TGTGCCAGCAGCTCGCGACCTATCAGGGGCACTGAAGCTTTCTTT | CASSSRPIRGTEAFF
TRBJ1-1 | TRBV5-5 | few | - | TGTGCCAGCAGCCCCGGGACTCCCCAAAGAGTCACTGAAGCTTTCTTT | CASSPGTPQRVTEAFF
TRBJ1-2 | TRBV3-1/TRBV3-2 | - | - | TGTGCCAGCAGCCAAGAGGGCATATACGGCTACACCTTC | CASSQEGIYGYTF
TRBJ2-7 | TRBV3-1/TRBV3-2 | - | TRBD1 | TGTGCCAGCAGCCAGCCGGGACAGGGTACCTACGAGCAGTACTTC | CASSQPGQGTYEQYF
TRBJ1-5 | TRBV6-1 | once | - | TGTGCCAGCAGTGATCCTGGGGCCAATCAGCCCCAGCATTTT | CASSDPGANQPQHF
TRBJ1-2 | TRBV7-9 | - | - | TGTGCCAGCAGCTTAGCTTGGTCGGGAACAGGGAAGGACTATGGCTACACCTTC | CASSLAWSGTGKDYGYTF
TRBJ2-2 | TRBV5-1 | - | - | TGCGCCAGCAGCGCGGTAGACACCGGGGAGCTGTTTTTT | CASSAVDTGELFF
TRBJ1-5 | TRBV30 | - | - | TGTGCCTGGAGTGTTATAGGGCTCGATCAGCCCCAGCATTTT | CAWSVIGLDQPQHF